What follows are 27 T cell receptor beta chains derived from one specimen sequenced in a study of blood T cell repertoires in COVID-19. Here immunoSEQ multiplex PCR was the method, and the copy in TCRdb shows in-frame clones only, minus some. The table lists roughly 280,000 clones, 75% to 90% of them singletons. Material: peripheral blood. Source of these receptors: a woman in her 50s who had recovered from COVID-19.

V is TRBV9 and J is TRBJ1-3, with a weak D call TRBD1 (6 bases). The germline V gene encodes CDR1 SGDLS and CDR2 YYNGEE. The CDR3 is 15 residues long. With 3 bases removed from V and 0 bases from J, the gap between germline ends came to 10 bases. DNA for the CDR3: TGTGCCAGCAGCGCAGACAGGTACTCTGGAAACACCATATATTTT. Translating gives CASSADRYSGNTIYF.

This chain uses TRBV9 with TRBJ1-2; tentatively, D is TRBD1 (6 bases). The germline CDR1 and CDR2 sequences are SGDLS and YYNGEE. V lost 3 bases to trimming and J lost 3 bases, with 18 bases between them. This CDR3 is 16 amino acids long. CDR3 residues: CASSAHRDRPDYGYTF. The CDR3 DNA reads TGTGCCAGCAGCGCCCACAGGGACCGACCCGACTATGGCTACACCTTC.

DNA for the CDR3: TGTGCCAGCAGCTTACCCTCGGGACAGGGGGCCTATCAGCCCCAGCATTTT. It is translated as CASSLPSGQGAYQPQHF. The chain links TRBV7-8 to TRBJ1-5; TRBD1 matches at 12 bases. Germline V gives CDR1 SGHVS, CDR2 FQNEAQ. There are 17 residues in the CDR3. After removal of 2 bases from V and 5 bases from J, the junction contained 7 bases not matched to a gene.

The chain uses TRBV5-1 and TRBJ1-2; maybe TRBD1 (6 bases). Germline CDR1 SGHRS, CDR2 YFSETQ. V lost 4 bases and J 6 bases, leaving 16 bases between the germline ends. The CDR3 consists of 14 residues. In nucleotides, the CDR3 is TGCGCCAGCAGCCAGCGGGGGCAAGTACATGGCTACACCTTC. It codes for CASSQRGQVHGYTF.

V and J are TRBV11-1 and TRBJ1-2, with D hard to call. The V end was cut by 5 bases, the J end by 3 bases, with 16 bases between. Per germline, CDR1 SGHAT and CDR2 FQDESV (reference sequence). The CDR3 consists of 15 residues. The CDR3 loop reads CASSPAGRLDYGYTF. For the CDR3, the DNA is TGTGCCAGCAGCCCCGCGGGCCGCTTAGACTATGGCTACACCTTC.

The chain uses TRBV19 and TRBJ1-6; 9 bases align to TRBD1. The CDR3 sequence is 14 residues long. The germline V gene encodes CDR1 LNHDA and CDR2 SQIVND (reference sequence). The junction had 2 bases not matched to a gene; V was cut back by 3 bases and J by 8 bases. The CDR3 is CASSMDRGYSPLHF. CDR3 nucleotide sequence: TGTGCCAGTAGTATGGACAGGGGTTATTCACCCCTCCACTTT. Full variable domain (rest looked up from reference TRBV19 and TRBJ1-6): DGGITQSPKYLFRKEGQNVTLSCEQNLNHDAMYWYRQDPGQGLRLIYYSQIVNDFQKGDIAEGYSVSREKKESFPLTVTSAQKNPTAFYLCASSMDRGYSPLHFGNGTRLTVT.

The chain has TRBV10-3 and TRBJ1-5, with 8 bases identical to TRBD1. The length of the CDR3 is 14 residues. Trimming cost V 4 bases and J 7 bases; bases outside gene matches: 6. CDR1 and CDR2 from the germline V gene are ENHRY and SYGVKD. The CDR3 DNA follows: TGTGCCATCAGTGTTGACAGGGGAGAACAGCCCCAGCATTTT. It codes for CAISVDRGEQPQHF.

The rearrangement joins TRBV6-6 to TRBJ2-7, with TRBD2 as a possible D gene (5 bases). CDR1 and CDR2 from the germline V gene are MNHNY and SVGAGI (reference sequence). Trimming stripped 5 bases from V and 6 bases from J, with 14 bases between. This CDR3 is 13 amino acids long. CDR3 sequence (DNA): TGTGCCAGCAGTGACGACTATTCCGCCGAGCAGTACTTC. It is translated as CASSDDYSAEQYF.

The CDR3 nucleotides are TGTGCCAGCAGCCGAGGACAGAAAACTGAAAAACTGTTTTTT. The encoded protein is CASSRGQKTEKLFF. The rearrangement links TRBV5-4 to TRBJ1-4; TRBD1 is a possible D gene (6 bases). Trimming removed 4 bases from V and 7 bases from J, with 14 bases in between. Germline CDR1 SGHNT, CDR2 YYREEE (reference sequence). The CDR3 loop spans 14 amino acids.

The chain couples TRBV5-6 to TRBJ2-7, with a possible D match to TRBD1 (5 bases). The CDR3 sequence is 14 residues long. V dropped 0 bases and J dropped 5 bases, with 12 bases sitting between them. Germline V gene sequence: CDR1 SGHDT, CDR2 YYEEEE. The CDR3 loop is CASSLDRFVDEQYF. The CDR3 DNA sequence: TGTGCCAGCAGCTTGGACAGGTTCGTCGACGAGCAGTACTTC.

This sequence joins TRBV7-2 and TRBJ2-1, with 11 positions matching TRBD2. Germline V CDR1 and CDR2: SGHTA, FQGNSA. The V gene end was trimmed by 1 base and the J gene end by 6 bases; junction bases not matched to a gene: 5. The CDR3 is 16 residues long. Here the CDR3 reads CASSLGGLAEFNEQFF. CDR3 DNA sequence: TGTGCCAGCAGCTTAGGGGGACTAGCGGAATTCAATGAGCAGTTCTTC.

V gene TRBV28 combines with J gene TRBJ1-2; 7 bases agree with TRBD1. Germline-derived CDR1 and CDR2 are MDHEN and SYDVKM. V was pared by 5 bases and J by 4 bases, with 7 bases of the junction left unmatched. The length of the CDR3 is 14 residues. CDR3 sequence: CASSVLQGSYGYTF. In DNA, the CDR3 is TGTGCCAGCAGTGTCCTACAGGGGTCCTATGGCTACACCTTC.

V is TRBV30 and J is TRBJ1-5; the D is unclear. The CDR3 spans 14 residues. Germline V gene lookup returns CDR1 GTSNPN and CDR2 SVGIG (reference sequence). V lost 5 bases to trimming and J lost 2 bases, with 13 bases between them. The CDR3 region has the DNA TGTGCCTGGGACAACGGGGTCGGCAATCAGCCCCAGCATTTT. Its translation: CAWDNGVGNQPQHF.

The J gene is TRBJ2-2, the V gene TRBV4-2; perhaps TRBD2 as D (5 bases). CDR1 LGHNA and CDR2 YNFKEQ come from the germline V gene. The V gene lost 1 base and the J gene lost 1 base, with 13 bases spanning the gap. The CDR3 consists of 17 residues. CDR3 residues: CASSQVARAENTGELFF. CDR3 coding DNA: TGTGCCAGCAGCCAAGTTGCGAGGGCAGAGAACACCGGGGAGCTGTTTTTT.

This clone was detected a few times. The rearrangement uses TRBV5-6 and TRBJ2-1, with TRBD2 matching over 7 bases. J gave up 9 bases and V 0 bases, and 6 bases lay outside the gene matches. Germline loops: CDR1 SGHDT, CDR2 YYEEEE. The CDR3 loop spans 14 amino acids. As DNA, the CDR3 is TGTGCCAGCAGCTTGGCTGGACTAGTGAGTGAGCAGTTCTTC. Amino acids: CASSLAGLVSEQFF.

The DNA of the CDR3 is TGCAGTGCATATACAGAGTATGGCTACACCTTC. This gives the protein CSAYTEYGYTF. The V gene is TRBV20-1, the J gene TRBJ1-2; D gene ambiguous. CDR1 and CDR2 from the germline V gene are DFQATT and SNEGSKA (reference sequence). Trimming shortened V by 6 bases and J by 5 bases, and 10 bases separated the two germline ends. CDR3 length equals 11 residues.

The V gene is TRBV3-1 (or the pseudogene TRBV3-2), the J gene TRBJ1-2; 12 positions match TRBD1. The CDR3 runs 17 residues. Germline loops: CDR1 LGHDT, CDR2 YNNKEL (reference sequence). Unmatched junction bases numbered 13, after V lost 4 bases and J lost 7 bases. Written as DNA, the CDR3 is TGTGCCAGCAGCCCTCCTATACCGGGACAGGGGGCGGCTGGCTACACCTTC. This sequence encodes CASSPPIPGQGAAGYTF.

J is TRBJ1-2 and V is TRBV7-2; weak D call: TRBD1 (5 bases). V dropped 9 bases and J dropped 4 bases, with 12 bases sitting between them. The CDR3 has 12 amino acids. Germline CDR1 SGHTA, CDR2 FQGNSA. The CDR3 region has the DNA TGTGCCAGGGGGGAGGGTACCTATGGCTACACCTTC. Its translation: CARGEGTYGYTF.

CDR3 in amino acids: CASSARDRETGSGANVLTF. In DNA, the CDR3 is TGTGCCAGCAGCGCCCGGGACAGGGAAACGGGCTCTGGGGCCAACGTCCTGACTTTC. The genes are TRBV21-1 and TRBJ2-6; TRBD1 is the table's D call and was not checked against the DNA. TRBV21-1 is a pseudogene segment. The CDR3 has 19 residues.

The chain carries TRBV29-1 and TRBJ2-1; D possibly corresponds to TRBD1 (6 bases). CDR3 length equals 11 residues. Germline CDR1 is SQVTM and CDR2 is ANQGSEA. With 7 bases removed from V and 16 bases from J, the gap between germline ends came to 20 bases. The CDR3 here is CSASTGPGLFF. The CDR3 DNA is TGCAGCGCCTCCACAGGGCCCGGGTTATTCTTC.

This chain joins TRBV12-3 or TRBV12-4 and TRBJ1-2, with 8 bases matching TRBD1. CDR3 size: 13 residues. J gave up 8 bases and V 4 bases, and 6 bases lay outside the gene matches. CDR3 protein: CASSSRTGSGYTF. Here the CDR3 DNA reads TGTGCCAGCAGTTCTAGGACAGGGAGCGGCTACACCTTC.

The chain carries TRBV10-3 and TRBJ2-1; 9 bases map to TRBD2. Unmatched junction bases numbered 3, after V lost 2 bases and J lost 7 bases. This CDR3 has 14 amino acids. Germline V CDR1 and CDR2: ENHRY, SYGVKD. The chain's CDR3 is CAISEKAGGNEQFF. CDR3 bases: TGTGCCATCAGTGAGAAAGCGGGGGGTAATGAGCAGTTCTTC.

CDR3 amino acids: CASSITVDGGFTDGYTF. CDR3 DNA: TGTGCCAGTAGTATAACAGTCGACGGGGGGTTTACCGATGGCTACACCTTC. The rearrangement links TRBV19 to TRBJ1-2, with D maybe TRBD1 (5 bases). V lost 2 bases and J 6 bases, leaving 22 bases between the germline ends. This CDR3 contains 17 residues. Germline CDR1 is LNHDA and CDR2 is SQIVND (reference sequence).

This sequence joins TRBV6-2 or TRBV6-3 and TRBJ2-3; 11 nucleotides match TRBD2. CDR1 is MNHEY and CDR2 is SVGEGT in the germline V gene. V was clipped by 4 bases and J by 2 bases; unmatched bases: 11. The CDR3 has 18 amino acids. CDR3 bases: TGTGCCAGCAGTTTTAACCTTCGACTAGCGGGGATCACAGATACGCAGTATTTT. Amino acids: CASSFNLRLAGITDTQYF.

CDR3 in DNA: TGTGCCAGCAGCTTAGCGCTCCCCACAGGGTTGAAAGGCTACACCTTC. The encoded protein is CASSLALPTGLKGYTF. The chain is built from TRBV7-9 and TRBJ1-2, with D maybe TRBD1 (6 bases). CDR1 and CDR2 from the germline V gene are SEHNR and FQNEAQ (reference sequence). Trimming pared 0 bases from V and 8 bases from J, leaving 19 bases between. CDR3 length equals 16 residues.

V usage is TRBV5-6 and J usage is TRBJ1-1; D is perhaps TRBD1 (5 bases). The CDR3 loop spans 14 amino acids. V was pared by 2 bases and J by 5 bases, with 13 bases between. CDR1 and CDR2 from the germline V gene are SGHDT and YYEEEE. The CDR3 sequence: CASSLPPGETEAFF. Here the CDR3 DNA reads TGTGCCAGCAGCTTACCACCGGGGGAGACTGAAGCTTTCTTT.

This clone was observed a single time. The chain links TRBV9 to TRBJ2-7; 8 bases agree with TRBD1. Germline assignment: CDR1 SGDLS and CDR2 YYNGEE. V trimming: 4 bases; J trimming: 3 bases; junction bases outside the gene matches: 3. The CDR3 loop spans 13 amino acids. The CDR3 bases are TGTGCCAGCAGCTCAGACAGGGGCTACGAGCAGTACTTC. Translating it yields CASSSDRGYEQYF.